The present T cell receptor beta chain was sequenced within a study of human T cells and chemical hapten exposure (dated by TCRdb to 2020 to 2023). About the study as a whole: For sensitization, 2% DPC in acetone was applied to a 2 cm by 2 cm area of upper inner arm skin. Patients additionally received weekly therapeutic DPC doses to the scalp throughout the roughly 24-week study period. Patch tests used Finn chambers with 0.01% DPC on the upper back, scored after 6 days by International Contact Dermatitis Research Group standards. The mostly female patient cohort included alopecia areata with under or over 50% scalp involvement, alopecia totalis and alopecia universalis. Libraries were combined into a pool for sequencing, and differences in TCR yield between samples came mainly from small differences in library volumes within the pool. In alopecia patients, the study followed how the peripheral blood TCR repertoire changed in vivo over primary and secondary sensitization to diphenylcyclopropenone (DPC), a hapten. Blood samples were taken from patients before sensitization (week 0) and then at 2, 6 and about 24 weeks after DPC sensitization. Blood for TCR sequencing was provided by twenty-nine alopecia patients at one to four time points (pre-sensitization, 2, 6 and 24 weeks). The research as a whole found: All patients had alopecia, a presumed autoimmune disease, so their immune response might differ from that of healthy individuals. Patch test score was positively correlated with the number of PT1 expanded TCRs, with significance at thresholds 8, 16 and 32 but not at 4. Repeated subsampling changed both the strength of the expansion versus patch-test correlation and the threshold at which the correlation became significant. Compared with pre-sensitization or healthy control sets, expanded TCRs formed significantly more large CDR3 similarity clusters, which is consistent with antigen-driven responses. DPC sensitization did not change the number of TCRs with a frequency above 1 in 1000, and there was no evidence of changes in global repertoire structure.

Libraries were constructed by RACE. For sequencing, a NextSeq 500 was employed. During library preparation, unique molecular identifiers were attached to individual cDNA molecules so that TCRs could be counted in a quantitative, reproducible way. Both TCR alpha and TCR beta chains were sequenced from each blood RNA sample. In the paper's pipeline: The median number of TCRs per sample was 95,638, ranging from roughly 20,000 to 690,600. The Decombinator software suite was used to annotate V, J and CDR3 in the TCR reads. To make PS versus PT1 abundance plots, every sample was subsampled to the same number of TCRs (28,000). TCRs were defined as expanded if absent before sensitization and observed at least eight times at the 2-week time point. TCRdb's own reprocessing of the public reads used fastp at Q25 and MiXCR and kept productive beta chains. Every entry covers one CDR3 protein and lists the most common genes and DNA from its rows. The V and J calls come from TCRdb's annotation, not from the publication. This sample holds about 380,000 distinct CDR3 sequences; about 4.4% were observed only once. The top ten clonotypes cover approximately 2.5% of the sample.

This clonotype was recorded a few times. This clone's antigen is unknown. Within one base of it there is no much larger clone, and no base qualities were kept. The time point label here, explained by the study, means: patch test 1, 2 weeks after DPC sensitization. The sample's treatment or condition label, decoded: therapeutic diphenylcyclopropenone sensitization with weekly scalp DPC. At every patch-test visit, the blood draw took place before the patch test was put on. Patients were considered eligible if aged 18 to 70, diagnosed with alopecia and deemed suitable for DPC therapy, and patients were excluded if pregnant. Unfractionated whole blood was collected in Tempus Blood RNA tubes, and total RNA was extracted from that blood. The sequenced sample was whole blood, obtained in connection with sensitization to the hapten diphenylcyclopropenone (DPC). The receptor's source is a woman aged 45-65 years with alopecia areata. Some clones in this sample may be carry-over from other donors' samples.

The nucleotide sequence reads as follows: TGTGCCAGCAGTTTACCGACGGGGACCCAGTACTTC. This encodes CASSLPTGTQYF. The chain employs TRBV12-3 or TRBV12-4 and TRBJ2-5, with the D gene call left open. The CDR3 contains 12 residues, cysteine and phenylalanine counted. Only CDR3 DNA is held: 36 bases, read in frame from base 1. V was cut back by 2 bases and J by 7 bases, leaving a gap of 8 bases between them.